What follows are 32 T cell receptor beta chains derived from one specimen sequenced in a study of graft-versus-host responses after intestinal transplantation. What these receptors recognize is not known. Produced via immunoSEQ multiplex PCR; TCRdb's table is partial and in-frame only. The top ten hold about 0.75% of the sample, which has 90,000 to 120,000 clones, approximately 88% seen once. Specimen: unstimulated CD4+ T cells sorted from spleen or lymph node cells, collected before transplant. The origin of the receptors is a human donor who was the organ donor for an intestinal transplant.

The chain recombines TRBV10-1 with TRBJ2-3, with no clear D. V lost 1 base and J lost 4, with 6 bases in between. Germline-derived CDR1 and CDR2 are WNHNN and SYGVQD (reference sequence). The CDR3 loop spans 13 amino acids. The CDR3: CASSEFGADTQYF. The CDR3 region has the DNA TGCGCCAGCAGTGAGTTTGGGGCAGATACGCAGTATTTT.

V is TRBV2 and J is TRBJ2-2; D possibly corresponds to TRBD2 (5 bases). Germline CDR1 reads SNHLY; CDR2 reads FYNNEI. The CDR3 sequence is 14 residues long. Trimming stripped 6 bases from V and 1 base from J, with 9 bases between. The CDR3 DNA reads TGTGCCAGCAGCCCTAGCAGGAACACCGGGGAGCTGTTTTTT. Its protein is CASSPSRNTGELFF. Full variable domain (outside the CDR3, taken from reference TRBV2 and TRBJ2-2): EPEVTQTPSHQVTQMGQEVILRCVPISNHLYFYWYRQILGQKVEFLVSFYNNEISEKSEIFDDQFSVERPDGSNFTLKIRSTKLEDSAMYFCASSPSRNTGELFFGEGSRLTVL.

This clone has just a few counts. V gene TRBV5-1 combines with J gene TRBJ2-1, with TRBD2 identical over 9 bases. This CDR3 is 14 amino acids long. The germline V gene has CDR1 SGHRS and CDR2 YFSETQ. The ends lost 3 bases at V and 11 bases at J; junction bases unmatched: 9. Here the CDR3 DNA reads TGCGCCAGCAGCTGGCCCGGGACTAGCATGCAGCAGTTCTTC. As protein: CASSWPGTSMQQFF.

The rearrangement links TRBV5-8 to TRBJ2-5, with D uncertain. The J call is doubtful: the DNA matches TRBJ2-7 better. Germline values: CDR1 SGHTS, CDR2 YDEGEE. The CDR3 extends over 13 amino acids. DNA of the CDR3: TGTGCCAGCAGCCCATACCTCTCCTACGAGCAGTACTTC. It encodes CASSPYLSYEQYF.

The CDR3 reads CASSQVWTIGTQYF. CDR3 nucleotides: TGCGCCAGCAGCCAAGTCTGGACAATAGGGACCCAGTACTTC. V and J are TRBV4-1 and TRBJ2-5; tentatively, D is TRBD1 (5 bases). The V gene's germline CDR1 is MGHRA and CDR2 YSYEKL. The CDR3 covers 14 residues. The V and J ends lost 1 base and 7 bases respectively, with 13 bases between them.

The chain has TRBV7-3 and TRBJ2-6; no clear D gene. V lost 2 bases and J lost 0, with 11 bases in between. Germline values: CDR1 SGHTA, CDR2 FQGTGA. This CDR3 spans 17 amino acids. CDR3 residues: CASSLSPGSSGANVLTF. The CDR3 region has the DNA TGTGCCAGCAGCTTATCCCCGGGTAGCTCTGGGGCCAACGTCCTGACTTTC. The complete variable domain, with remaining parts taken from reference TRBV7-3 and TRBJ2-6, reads GAGVSQTPSNKVTEKGKYVELRCDPISGHTALYWYRQSLGQGPEFLIYFQGTGAADDSGLPNDRFFAVRPEGSVSTLKIQRTERGDSAVYLCASSLSPGSSGANVLTFGAGSRLTVL.

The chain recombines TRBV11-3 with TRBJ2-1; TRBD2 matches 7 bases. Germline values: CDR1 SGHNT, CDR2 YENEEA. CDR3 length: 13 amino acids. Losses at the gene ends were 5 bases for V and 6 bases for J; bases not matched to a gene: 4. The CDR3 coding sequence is TGTGCCAGCAGCCTAGCGGCCCCCAATGAGCAGTTCTTC. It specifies CASSLAAPNEQFF.

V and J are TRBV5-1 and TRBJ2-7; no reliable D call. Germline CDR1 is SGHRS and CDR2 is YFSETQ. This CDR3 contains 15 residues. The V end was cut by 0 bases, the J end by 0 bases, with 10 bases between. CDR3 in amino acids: CASSLDLGSSYEQYF. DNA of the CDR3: TGCGCCAGCAGCTTGGATTTGGGCAGCTCCTACGAGCAGTACTTC.

The CDR3 DNA reads TGTGCCAGCTCACCGGACAGAGGAAGTGAGCAGTACTTC. Translation gives CASSPDRGSEQYF. V gene TRBV18 combines with J gene TRBJ2-5; perhaps TRBD1 as D (6 bases). V was clipped by 3 bases and J by 11 bases, with 16 bases between them. Looked up from germline, CDR1 is KGHSH and CDR2 is LQKENI. The CDR3 covers 13 residues.

The CDR3 region is CASSLNRGQGGMNTEAFF. The CDR3 nucleotides read TGTGCCAGCTCTCTAAACAGAGGACAGGGGGGAATGAACACTGAAGCTTTCTTT. The rearrangement joins TRBV18 to TRBJ1-1; 10 nucleotides line up with TRBD1. V dropped 6 bases and J dropped 0; count of bases not matched to a gene: 13. The CDR3 loop spans 18 amino acids. The germline gives CDR1 KGHSH, CDR2 LQKENI.

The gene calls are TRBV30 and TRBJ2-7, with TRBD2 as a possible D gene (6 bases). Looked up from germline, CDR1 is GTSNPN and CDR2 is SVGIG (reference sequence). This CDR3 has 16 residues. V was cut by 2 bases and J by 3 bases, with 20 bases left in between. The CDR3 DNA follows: TGTGCCTGGAGTCTTAGGAGGGGATGGGCCCTCTACGAGCAGTACTTC. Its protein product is CAWSLRRGWALYEQYF.

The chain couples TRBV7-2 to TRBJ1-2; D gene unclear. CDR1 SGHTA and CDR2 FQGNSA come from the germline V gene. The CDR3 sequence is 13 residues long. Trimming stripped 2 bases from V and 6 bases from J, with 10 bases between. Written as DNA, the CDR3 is TGTGCCAGCAGCTTATATCTCTCGGATGGCTACACCTTC. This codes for CASSLYLSDGYTF.

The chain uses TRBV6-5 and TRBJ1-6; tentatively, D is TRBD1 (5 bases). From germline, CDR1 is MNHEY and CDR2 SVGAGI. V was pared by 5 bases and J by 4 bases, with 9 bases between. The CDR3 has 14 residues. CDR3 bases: TGTGCCAGCAGTGGGGCTACGTATAATTCACCCCTCCACTTT. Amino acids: CASSGATYNSPLHF.

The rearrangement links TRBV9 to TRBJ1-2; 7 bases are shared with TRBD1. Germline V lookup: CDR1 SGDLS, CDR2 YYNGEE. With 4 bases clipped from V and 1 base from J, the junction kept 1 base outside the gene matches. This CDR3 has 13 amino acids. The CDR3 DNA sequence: TGTGCCAGCAGCAGACAGGGTAACTATGGCTACACCTTC. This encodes CASSRQGNYGYTF.

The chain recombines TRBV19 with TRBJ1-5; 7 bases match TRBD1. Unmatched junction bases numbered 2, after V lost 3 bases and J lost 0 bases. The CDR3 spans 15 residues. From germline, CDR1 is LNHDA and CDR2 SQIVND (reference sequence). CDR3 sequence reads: CASSIQGDSNQPQHF. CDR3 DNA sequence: TGTGCCAGTAGTATCCAGGGGGATAGCAATCAGCCCCAGCATTTT.

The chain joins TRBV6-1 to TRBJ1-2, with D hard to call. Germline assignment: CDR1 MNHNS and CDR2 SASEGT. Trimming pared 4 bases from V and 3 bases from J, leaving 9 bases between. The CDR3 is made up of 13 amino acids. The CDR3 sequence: CASSGQNHYGYTF. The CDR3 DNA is TGTGCCAGCAGTGGGCAGAACCACTATGGCTACACCTTC.

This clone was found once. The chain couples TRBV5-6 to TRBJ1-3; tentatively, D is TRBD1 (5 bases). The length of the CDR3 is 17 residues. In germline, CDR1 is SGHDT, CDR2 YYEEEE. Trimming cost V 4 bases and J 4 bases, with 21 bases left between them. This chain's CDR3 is CASSLTTGWKAGNTIYF. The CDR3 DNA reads TGTGCCAGCAGCCTCACAACAGGTTGGAAGGCAGGAAACACCATATATTTT.

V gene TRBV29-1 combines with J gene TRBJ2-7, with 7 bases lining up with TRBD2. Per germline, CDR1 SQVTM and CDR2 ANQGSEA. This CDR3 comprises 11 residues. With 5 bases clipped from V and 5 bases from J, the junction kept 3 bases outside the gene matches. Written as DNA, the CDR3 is TGCAGCGTTCCGGCGGGGGACGAGCAGTACTTC. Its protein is CSVPAGDEQYF.

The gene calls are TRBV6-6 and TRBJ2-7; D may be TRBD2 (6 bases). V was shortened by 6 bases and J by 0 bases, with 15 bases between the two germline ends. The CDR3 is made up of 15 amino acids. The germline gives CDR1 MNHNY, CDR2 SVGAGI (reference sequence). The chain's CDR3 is CASSPYRGASYEQYF. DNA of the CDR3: TGTGCCAGCAGCCCCTATCGCGGGGCCTCCTACGAGCAGTACTTC.

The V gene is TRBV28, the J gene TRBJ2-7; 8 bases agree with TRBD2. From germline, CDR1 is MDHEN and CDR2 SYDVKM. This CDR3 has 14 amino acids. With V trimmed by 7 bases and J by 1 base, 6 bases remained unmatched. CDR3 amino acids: CASMGLVYSYEQYF. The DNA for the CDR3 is TGTGCCAGCATGGGACTAGTGTATTCCTACGAGCAGTACTTC.

This CDR3 is CASSDSGRIHEQYF. CDR3 DNA sequence: TGTGCCAGCAGTGATAGCGGGAGAATCCACGAGCAGTACTTC. The rearrangement uses TRBV2 and TRBJ2-7; the match to TRBD2 covers 9 bases. V lost 3 bases and J lost 5; bases outside the gene matches: 5. The CDR3 sequence is 14 residues long. The germline V gene has CDR1 SNHLY and CDR2 FYNNEI.

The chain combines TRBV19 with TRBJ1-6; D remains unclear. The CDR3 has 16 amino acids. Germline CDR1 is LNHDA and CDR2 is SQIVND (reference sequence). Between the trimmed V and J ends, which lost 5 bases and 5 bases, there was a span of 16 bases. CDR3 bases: TGTGCCAGTAGTTGGAGAGGAGACATAAATAATTCACCCCTCCACTTT. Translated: CASSWRGDINNSPLHF.

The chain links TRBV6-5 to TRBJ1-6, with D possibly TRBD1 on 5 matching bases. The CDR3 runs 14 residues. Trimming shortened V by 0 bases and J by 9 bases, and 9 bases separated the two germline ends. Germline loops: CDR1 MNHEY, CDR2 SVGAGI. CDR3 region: CASSYSGRVSPLHF. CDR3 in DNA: TGTGCCAGCAGTTACTCCGGCAGGGTTTCACCCCTCCACTTT.

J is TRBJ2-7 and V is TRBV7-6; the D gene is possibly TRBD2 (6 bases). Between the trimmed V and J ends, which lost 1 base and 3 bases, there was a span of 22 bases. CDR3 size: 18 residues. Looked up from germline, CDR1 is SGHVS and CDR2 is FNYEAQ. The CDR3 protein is CASSLGVKAEGGSYEQYF. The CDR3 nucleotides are TGTGCCAGCAGCTTAGGAGTAAAGGCGGAGGGTGGGAGCTACGAGCAGTACTTC.

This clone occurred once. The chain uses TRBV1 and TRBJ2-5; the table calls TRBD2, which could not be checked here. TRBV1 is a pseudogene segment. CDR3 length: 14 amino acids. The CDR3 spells CTSNAGALEETQYF. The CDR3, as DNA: TGCACCAGCAACGCGGGGGCCCTCGAAGAGACCCAGTACTTC.

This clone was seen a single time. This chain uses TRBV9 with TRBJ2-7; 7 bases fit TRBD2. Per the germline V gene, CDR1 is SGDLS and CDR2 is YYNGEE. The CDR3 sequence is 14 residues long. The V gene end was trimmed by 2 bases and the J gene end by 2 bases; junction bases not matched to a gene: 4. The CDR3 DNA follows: TGTGCCAGCAGCGTCGGCGGGGGTACCTACGAGCAGTACTTC. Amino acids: CASSVGGGTYEQYF.

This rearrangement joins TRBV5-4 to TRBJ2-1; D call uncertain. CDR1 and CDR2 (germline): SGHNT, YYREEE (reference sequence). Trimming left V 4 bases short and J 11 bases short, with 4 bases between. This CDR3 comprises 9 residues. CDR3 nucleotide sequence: TGTGCCAGCAGCGTACAGCAGTTCTTC. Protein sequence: CASSVQQFF. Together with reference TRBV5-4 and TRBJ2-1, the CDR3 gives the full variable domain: ETGVTQSPTHLIKTRGQQVTLRCSSQSGHNTVSWYQQALGQGPQFIFQYYREEENGRGNFPPRFSGLQFPNYSSELNVNALELDDSALYLCASSVQQFFGPGTRLTVL.

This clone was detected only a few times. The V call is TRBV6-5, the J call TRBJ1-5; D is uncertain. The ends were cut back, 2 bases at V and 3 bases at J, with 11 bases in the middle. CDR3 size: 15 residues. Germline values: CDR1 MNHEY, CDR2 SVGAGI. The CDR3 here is CASSYDWGSNQPQHF. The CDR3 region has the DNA TGTGCCAGCAGTTACGATTGGGGTTCCAATCAGCCCCAGCATTTT.

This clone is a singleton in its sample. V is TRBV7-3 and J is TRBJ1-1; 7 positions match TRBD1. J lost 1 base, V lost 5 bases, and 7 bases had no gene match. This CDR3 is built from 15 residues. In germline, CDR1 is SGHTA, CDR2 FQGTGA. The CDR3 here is CASSKQGHENTEAFF. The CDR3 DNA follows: TGTGCCAGCAGCAAACAGGGGCATGAGAACACTGAAGCTTTCTTT.

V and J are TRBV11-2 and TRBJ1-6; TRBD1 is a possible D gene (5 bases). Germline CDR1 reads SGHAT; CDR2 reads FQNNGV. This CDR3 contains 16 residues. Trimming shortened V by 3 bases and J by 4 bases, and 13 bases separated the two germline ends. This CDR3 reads CASSLGGTAYNSPLHF. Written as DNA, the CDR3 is TGTGCCAGCAGCTTGGGAGGGACCGCATATAATTCACCCCTCCACTTT. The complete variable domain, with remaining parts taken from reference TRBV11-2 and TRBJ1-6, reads EAGVAQSPRYKIIEKRQSVAFWCNPISGHATLYWYQQILGQGPKLLIQFQNNGVVDDSQLPKDRFSAERLKGVDSTLKIQPAKLEDSAVYLCASSLGGTAYNSPLHFGNGTRLTVT.

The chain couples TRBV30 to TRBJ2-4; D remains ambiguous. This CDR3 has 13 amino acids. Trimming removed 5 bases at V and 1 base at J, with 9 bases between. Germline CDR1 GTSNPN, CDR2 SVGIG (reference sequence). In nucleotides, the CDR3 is TGTGCCTGGGGGGTTGTTGCCAAAAACATTCAGTACTTC. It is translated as CAWGVVAKNIQYF.

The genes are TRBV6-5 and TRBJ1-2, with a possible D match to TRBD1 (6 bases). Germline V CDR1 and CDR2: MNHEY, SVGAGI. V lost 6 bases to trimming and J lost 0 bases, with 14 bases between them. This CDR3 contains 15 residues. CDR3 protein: CASSLRDTANYGYTF. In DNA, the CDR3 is TGTGCCAGCAGCCTCCGGGACACGGCTAACTATGGCTACACCTTC.